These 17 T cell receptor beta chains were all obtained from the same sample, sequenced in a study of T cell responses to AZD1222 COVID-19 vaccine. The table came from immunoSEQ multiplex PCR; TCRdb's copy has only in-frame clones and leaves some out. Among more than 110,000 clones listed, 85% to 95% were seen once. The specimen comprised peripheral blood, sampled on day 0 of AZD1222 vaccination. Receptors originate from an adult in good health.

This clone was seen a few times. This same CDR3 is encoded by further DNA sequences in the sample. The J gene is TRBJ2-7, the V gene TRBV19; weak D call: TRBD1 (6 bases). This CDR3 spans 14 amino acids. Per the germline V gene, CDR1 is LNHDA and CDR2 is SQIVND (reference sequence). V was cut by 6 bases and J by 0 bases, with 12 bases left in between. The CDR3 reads CASRRTGSSYEQYF. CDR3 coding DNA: TGTGCCAGTAGGCGCACAGGGAGCTCCTACGAGCAGTACTTC.

The CDR3 region is CASSTLGQKNNQPQHF. Here the CDR3 DNA reads TGTGCCAGCAGCACCCTGGGACAGAAAAACAATCAGCCCCAGCATTTT. This chain uses TRBV7-8 with TRBJ1-5, with 7 nucleotides matching TRBD1. J was trimmed by 3 bases and V by 5 bases; bases with no gene match: 10. CDR3 length: 16 amino acids. Germline-derived CDR1 and CDR2 are SGHVS and FQNEAQ.

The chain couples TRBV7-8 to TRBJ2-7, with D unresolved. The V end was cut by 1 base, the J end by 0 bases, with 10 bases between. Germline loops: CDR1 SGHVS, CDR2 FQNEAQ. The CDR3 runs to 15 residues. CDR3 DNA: TGTGCCAGCAGCTTAGTCGTCTCCTACTCCTACGAGCAGTACTTC. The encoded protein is CASSLVVSYSYEQYF.

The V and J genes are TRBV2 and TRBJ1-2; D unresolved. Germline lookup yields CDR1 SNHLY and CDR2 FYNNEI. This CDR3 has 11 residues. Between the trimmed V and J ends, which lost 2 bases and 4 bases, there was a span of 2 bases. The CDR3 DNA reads TGTGCCAGCAGTGAACTCTATGGCTACACCTTC. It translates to CASSELYGYTF.

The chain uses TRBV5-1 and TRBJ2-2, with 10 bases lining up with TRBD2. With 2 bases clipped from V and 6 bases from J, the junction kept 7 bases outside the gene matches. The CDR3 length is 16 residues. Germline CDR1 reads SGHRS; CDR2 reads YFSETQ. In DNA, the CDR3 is TGCGCCAGCAGCTTATTAACAGGGACTAGCGCCGGGGAGCTGTTTTTT. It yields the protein CASSLLTGTSAGELFF.

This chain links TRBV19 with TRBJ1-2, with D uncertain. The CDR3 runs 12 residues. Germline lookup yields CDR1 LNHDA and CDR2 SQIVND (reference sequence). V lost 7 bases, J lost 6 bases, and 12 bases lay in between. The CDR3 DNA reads TGTGCCAGTAAGACGATGGCTAATGGCTACACCTTC. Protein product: CASKTMANGYTF. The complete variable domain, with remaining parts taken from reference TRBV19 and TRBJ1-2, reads DGGITQSPKYLFRKEGQNVTLSCEQNLNHDAMYWYRQDPGQGLRLIYYSQIVNDFQKGDIAEGYSVSREKKESFPLTVTSAQKNPTAFYLCASKTMANGYTFGSGTRLTVV.

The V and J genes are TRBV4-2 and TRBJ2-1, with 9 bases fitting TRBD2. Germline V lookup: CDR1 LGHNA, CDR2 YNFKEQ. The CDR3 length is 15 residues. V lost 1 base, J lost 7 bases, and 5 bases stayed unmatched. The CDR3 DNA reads TGTGCCAGCAGCCAAGCGGGGACTAGCAAAAATGAGCAGTTCTTC. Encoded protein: CASSQAGTSKNEQFF.

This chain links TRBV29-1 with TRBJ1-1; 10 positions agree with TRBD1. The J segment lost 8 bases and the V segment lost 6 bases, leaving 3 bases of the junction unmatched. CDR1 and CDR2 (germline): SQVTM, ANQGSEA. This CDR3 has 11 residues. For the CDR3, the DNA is TGCAGCGTAGGGACAGGGGAAGAAGCTTTCTTT. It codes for CSVGTGEEAFF.

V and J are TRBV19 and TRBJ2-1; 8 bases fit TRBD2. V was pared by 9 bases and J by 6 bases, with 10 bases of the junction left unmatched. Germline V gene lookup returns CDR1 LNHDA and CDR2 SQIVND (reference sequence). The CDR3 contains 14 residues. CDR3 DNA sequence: TGTGCCAGCAAGCCCGGGACTAGTCGCAATGAGCAGTTCTTC. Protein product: CASKPGTSRNEQFF.

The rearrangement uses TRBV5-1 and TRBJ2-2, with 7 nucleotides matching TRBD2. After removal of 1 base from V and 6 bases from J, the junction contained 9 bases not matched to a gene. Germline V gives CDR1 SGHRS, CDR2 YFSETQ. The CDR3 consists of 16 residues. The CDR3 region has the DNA TGCGCCAGCAGCTTGTTGGCTAGCGGAGAGCCCGGGGAGCTGTTTTTT. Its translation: CASSLLASGEPGELFF. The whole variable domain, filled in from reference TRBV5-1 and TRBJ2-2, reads KAGVTQTPRYLIKTRGQQVTLSCSPISGHRSVSWYQQTPGQGLQFLFEYFSETQRNKGNFPGRFSGRQFSNSRSEMNVSTLELGDSALYLCASSLLASGEPGELFFGEGSRLTVL.

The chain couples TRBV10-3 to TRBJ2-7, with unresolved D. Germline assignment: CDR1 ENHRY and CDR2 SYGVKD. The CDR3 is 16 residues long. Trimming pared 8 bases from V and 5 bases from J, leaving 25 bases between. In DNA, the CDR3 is TGTGCCATCGGCGACGGAGTGAAATATCGAGGACACGAGCAGTACTTC. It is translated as CAIGDGVKYRGHEQYF.

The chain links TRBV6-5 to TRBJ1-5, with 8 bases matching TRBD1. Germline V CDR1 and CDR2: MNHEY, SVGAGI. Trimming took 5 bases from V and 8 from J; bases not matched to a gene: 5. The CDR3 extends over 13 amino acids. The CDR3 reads CASSPTGVEPQHF. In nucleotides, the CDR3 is TGTGCCAGCAGTCCGACAGGGGTTGAGCCCCAGCATTTT.

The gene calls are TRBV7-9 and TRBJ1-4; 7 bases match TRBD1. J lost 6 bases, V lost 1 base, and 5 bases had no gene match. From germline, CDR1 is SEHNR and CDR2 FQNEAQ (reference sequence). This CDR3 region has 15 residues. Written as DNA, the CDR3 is TGTGCCAGCAGCTTAGGGGACAGCTGGGATGAAAAACTGTTTTTT. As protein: CASSLGDSWDEKLFF.

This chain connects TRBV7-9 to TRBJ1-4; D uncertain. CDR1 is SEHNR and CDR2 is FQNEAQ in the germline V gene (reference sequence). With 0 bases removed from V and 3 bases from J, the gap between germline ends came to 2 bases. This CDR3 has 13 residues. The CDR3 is CASSLAANEKLFF. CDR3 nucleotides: TGTGCCAGCAGCTTAGCTGCTAATGAAAAACTGTTTTTT.

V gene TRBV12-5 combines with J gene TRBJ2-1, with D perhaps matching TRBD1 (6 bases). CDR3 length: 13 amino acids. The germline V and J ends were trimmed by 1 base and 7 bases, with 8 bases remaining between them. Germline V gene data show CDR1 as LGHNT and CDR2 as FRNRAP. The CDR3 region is CASGLGGGNEQFF. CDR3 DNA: TGTGCTAGTGGTTTGGGAGGGGGTAATGAGCAGTTCTTC.

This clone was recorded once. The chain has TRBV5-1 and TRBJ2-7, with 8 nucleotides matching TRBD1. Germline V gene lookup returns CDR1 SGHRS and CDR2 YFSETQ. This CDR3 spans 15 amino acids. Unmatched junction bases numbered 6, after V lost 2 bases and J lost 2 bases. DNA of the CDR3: TGCGCCAGCAGCTTTGGCACAGGGGGAGCCTACGAGCAGTACTTC. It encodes CASSFGTGGAYEQYF.

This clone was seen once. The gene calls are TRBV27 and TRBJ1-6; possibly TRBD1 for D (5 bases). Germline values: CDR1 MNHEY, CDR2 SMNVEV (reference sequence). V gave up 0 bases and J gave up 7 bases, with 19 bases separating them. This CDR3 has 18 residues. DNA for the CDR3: TGTGCCAGCAGTTTATCGATGGGGGGAGGATTCAGCAATTCACCCCTCCACTTT. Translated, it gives CASSLSMGGGFSNSPLHF.